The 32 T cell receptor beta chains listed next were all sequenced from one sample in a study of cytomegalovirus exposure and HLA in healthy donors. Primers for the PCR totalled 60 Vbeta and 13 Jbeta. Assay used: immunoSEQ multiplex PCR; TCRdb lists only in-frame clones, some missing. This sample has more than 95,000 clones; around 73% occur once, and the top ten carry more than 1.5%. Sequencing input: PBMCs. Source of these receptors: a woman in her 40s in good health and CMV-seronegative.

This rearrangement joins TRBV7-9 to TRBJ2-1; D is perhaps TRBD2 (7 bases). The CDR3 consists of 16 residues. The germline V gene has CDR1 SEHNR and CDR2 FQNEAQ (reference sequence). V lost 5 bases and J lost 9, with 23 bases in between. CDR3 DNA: TGTGCCAGCAGCGTAACACTGGGGTCTGCGGGGGCTGAGCAGTTCTTC. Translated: CASSVTLGSAGAEQFF.

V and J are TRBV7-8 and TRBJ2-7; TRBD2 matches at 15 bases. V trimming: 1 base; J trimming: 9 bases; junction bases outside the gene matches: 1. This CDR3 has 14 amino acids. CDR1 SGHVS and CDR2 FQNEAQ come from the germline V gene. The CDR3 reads CASSLGTSGRVQYF. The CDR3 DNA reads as TGTGCCAGCAGCTTAGGGACTAGCGGGAGGGTGCAGTACTTC.

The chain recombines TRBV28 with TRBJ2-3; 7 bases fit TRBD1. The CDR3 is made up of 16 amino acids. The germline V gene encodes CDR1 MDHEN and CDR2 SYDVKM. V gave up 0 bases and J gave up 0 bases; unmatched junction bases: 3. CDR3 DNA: TGTGCCAGCAGTTTATGGGGACAGCCGAGCACAGATACGCAGTATTTT. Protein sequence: CASSLWGQPSTDTQYF.

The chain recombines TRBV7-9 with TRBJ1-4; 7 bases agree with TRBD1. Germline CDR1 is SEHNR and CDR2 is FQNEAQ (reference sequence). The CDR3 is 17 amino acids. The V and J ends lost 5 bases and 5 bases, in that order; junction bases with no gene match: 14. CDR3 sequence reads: CASSPPVRGPMNEKLFF. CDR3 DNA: TGTGCCAGCAGCCCCCCAGTTAGGGGGCCAATGAATGAAAAACTGTTTTTT. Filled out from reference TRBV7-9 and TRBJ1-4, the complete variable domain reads DTGVSQNPRHKITKRGQNVTFRCDPISEHNRLYWYRQTLGQGPEFLTYFQNEAQLEKSRLLSDRFSAERPKGSFSTLEIQRTEQGDSAMYLCASSPPVRGPMNEKLFFGSGTQLSVL.

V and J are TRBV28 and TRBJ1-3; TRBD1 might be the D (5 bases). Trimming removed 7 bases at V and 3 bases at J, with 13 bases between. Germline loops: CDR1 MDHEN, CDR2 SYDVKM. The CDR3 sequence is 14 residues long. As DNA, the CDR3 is TGTGCCAGCACTATTAGGACACGTGGAAACACCATATATTTT. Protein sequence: CASTIRTRGNTIYF.

CDR3 sequence: CVSQIGLAGVDEQFF. CDR3 sequence (DNA): TGTGTTTCACAGATAGGACTAGCGGGAGTCGATGAGCAGTTCTTC. V usage is TRBV11-1 and J usage is TRBJ2-1; 13 bases line up with TRBD2. This CDR3 is built from 15 residues. Germline CDR1 is SGHAT and CDR2 is FQDESV (reference sequence).

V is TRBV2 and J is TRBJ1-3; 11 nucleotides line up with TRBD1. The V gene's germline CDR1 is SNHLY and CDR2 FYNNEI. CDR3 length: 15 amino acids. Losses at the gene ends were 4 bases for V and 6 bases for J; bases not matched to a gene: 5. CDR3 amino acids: CASSGTGGVVNTIYF. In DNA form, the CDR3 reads TGTGCCAGCAGTGGGACAGGGGGCGTAGTAAACACCATATATTTT.

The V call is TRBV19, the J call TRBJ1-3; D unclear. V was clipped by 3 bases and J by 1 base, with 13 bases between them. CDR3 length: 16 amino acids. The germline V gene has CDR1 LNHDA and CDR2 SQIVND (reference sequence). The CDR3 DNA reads TGTGCCAGTAGTATCTCGACCCGGAGGTCTGGAAACACCATATATTTT. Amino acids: CASSISTRRSGNTIYF.

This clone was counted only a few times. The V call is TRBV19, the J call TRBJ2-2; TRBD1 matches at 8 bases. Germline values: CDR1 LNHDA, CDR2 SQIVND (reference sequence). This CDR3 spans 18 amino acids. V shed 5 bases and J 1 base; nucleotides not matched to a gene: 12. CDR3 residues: CASSLHPPGQVNTGELFF. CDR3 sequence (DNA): TGTGCCAGTAGTCTGCACCCTCCGGGACAGGTGAACACCGGGGAGCTGTTTTTT.

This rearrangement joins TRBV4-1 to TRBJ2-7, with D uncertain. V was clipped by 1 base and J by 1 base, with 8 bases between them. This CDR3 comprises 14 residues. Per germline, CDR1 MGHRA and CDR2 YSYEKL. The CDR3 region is CASSQGGNSYEQYF. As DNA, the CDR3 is TGCGCCAGCAGCCAAGGAGGCAATTCCTACGAGCAGTACTTC.

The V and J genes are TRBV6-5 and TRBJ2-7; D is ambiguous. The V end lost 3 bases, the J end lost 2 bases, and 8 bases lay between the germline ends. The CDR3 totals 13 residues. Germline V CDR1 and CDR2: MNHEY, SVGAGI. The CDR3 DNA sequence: TGTGCCAGCAGTTATACACAAACCTACGAGCAGTACTTC. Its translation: CASSYTQTYEQYF.

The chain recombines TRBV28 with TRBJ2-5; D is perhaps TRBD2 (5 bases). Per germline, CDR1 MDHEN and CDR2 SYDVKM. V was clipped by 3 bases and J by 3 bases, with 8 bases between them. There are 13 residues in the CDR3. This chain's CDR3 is CASSFSAKETQYF. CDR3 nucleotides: TGTGCCAGCAGTTTTAGCGCAAAAGAGACCCAGTACTTC.

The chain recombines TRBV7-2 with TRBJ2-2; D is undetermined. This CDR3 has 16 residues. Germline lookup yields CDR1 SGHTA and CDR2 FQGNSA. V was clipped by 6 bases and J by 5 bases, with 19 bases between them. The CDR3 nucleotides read TGTGCCAGCAGGCCCCGTCAAGACAAAACAACCGGGGAGCTGTTTTTT. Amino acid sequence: CASRPRQDKTTGELFF.

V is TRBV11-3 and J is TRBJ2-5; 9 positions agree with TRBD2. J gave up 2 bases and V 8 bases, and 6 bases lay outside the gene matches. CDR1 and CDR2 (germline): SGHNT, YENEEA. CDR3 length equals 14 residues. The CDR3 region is CASAQSGGQETQYF. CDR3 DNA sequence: TGTGCCAGCGCCCAAAGCGGGGGGCAAGAGACCCAGTACTTC. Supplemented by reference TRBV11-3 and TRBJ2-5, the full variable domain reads EAGVVQSPRYKIIEKKQPVAFWCNPISGHNTLYWYLQNLGQGPELLIRYENEEAVDDSQLPKDRFSAERLKGVDSTLKIQPAELGDSAVYLCASAQSGGQETQYFGPGTRLLVL.

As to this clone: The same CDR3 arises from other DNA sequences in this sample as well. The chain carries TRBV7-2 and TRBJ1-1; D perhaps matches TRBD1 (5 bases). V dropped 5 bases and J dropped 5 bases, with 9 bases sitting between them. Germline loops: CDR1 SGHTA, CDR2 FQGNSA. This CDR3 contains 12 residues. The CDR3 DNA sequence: TGTGCCAGCAGCCCGCGGGGGACTGAAGCTTTCTTT. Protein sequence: CASSPRGTEAFF. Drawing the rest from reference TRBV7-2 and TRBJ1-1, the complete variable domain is GAGVSQSPSNKVTEKGKDVELRCDPISGHTALYWYRQSLGQGLEFLIYFQGNSAPDKSGLPSDRFSAERTGGSVSTLTIQRTQQEDSAVYLCASSPRGTEAFFGQGTRLTVV.

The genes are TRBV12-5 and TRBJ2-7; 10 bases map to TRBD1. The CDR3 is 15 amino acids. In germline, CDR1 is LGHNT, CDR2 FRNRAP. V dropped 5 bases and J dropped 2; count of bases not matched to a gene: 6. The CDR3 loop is CASGLTGQGTYEQYF. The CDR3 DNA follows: TGTGCTAGTGGTCTAACGGGACAGGGGACCTACGAGCAGTACTTC.

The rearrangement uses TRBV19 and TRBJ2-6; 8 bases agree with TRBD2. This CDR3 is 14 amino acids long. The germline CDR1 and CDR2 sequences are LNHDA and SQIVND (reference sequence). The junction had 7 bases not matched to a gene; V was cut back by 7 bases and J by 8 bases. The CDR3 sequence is CASKEGGGPNVLTF. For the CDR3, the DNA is TGTGCCAGTAAGGAAGGCGGGGGGCCCAACGTCCTGACTTTC. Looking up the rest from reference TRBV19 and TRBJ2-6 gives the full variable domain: DGGITQSPKYLFRKEGQNVTLSCEQNLNHDAMYWYRQDPGQGLRLIYYSQIVNDFQKGDIAEGYSVSREKKESFPLTVTSAQKNPTAFYLCASKEGGGPNVLTFGAGSRLTVL.

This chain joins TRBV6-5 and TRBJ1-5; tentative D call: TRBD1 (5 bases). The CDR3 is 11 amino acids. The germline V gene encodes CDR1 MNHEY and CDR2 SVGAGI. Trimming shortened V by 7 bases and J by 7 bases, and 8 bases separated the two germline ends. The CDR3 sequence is CASTGGQPQHF. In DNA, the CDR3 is TGTGCCAGCACGGGGGGGCAGCCCCAGCATTTT.

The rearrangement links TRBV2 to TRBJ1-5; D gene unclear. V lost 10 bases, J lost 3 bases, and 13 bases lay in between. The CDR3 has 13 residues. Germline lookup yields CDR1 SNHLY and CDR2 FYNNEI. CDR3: CATKLENNQPQHF. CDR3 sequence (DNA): TGTGCCACCAAACTTGAAAACAATCAGCCCCAGCATTTT.

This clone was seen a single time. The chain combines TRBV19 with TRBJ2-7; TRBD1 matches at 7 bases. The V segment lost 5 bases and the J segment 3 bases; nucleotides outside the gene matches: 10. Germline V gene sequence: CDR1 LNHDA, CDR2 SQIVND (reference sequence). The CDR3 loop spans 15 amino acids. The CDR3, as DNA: TGTGCCAGTAGTGCGCGACAGGGTTCGGGCTACGAGCAGTACTTC. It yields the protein CASSARQGSGYEQYF.

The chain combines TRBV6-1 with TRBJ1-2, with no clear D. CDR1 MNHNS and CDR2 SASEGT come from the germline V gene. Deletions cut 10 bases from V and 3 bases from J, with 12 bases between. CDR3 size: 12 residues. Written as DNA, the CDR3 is TGTGCCATCCCTCAGGTTTACTATGGCTACACCTTC. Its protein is CAIPQVYYGYTF.

CDR3 in DNA: TGCAGCGTTTTGACAGGGGGCAATCAGCCCCAGCATTTT. Residues: CSVLTGGNQPQHF. The V call is TRBV29-1, the J call TRBJ1-5; the match to TRBD1 covers 8 bases. The junction had 2 bases not matched to a gene; V was cut back by 5 bases and J by 2 bases. The length of the CDR3 is 13 residues. Germline V gene data show CDR1 as SQVTM and CDR2 as ANQGSEA. Full variable domain (outside the CDR3, taken from reference TRBV29-1 and TRBJ1-5): SAVISQKPSRDICQRGTSLTIQCQVDSQVTMMFWYRQQPGQSLTLIATANQGSEATYESGFVIDKFPISRPNLTFSTLTVSNMSPEDSSIYLCSVLTGGNQPQHFGDGTRLSIL.

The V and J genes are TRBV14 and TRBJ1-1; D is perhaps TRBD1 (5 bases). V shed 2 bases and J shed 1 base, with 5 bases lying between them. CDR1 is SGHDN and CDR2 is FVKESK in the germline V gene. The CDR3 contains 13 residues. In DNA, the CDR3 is TGTGCCAGCAGCCAACAGGGGAACACTGAAGCTTTCTTT. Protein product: CASSQQGNTEAFF.

In DNA, the CDR3 is TGTGCCAGCAGCCGGGACAGGTCGGGTTACGAGCAGTACTTC. It yields the protein CASSRDRSGYEQYF. The chain links TRBV6-1 to TRBJ2-7; TRBD1 agrees at 8 bases. The CDR3 is made up of 14 amino acids. V dropped 6 bases and J dropped 4; count of bases not matched to a gene: 8. Germline V gene lookup returns CDR1 MNHNS and CDR2 SASEGT.

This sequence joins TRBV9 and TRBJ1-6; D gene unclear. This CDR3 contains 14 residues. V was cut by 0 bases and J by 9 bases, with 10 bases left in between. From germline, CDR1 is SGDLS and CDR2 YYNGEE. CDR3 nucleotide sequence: TGTGCCAGCAGCGTAGAACATAACCCTTCACCCCTCCACTTT. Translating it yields CASSVEHNPSPLHF. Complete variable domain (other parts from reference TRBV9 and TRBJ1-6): DSGVTQTPKHLITATGQRVTLRCSPRSGDLSVYWYQQSLDQGLQFLIQYYNGEERAKGNILERFSAQQFPDLHSELNLSSLELGDSALYFCASSVEHNPSPLHFGNGTRLTVT.

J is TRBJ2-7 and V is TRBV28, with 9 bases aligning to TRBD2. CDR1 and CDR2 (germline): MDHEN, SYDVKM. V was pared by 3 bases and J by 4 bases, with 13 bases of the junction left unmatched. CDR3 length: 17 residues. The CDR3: CASSFDSGGSVVYEQYF. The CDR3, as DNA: TGTGCCAGCAGTTTTGATAGCGGGGGTTCGGTCGTTTACGAGCAGTACTTC.

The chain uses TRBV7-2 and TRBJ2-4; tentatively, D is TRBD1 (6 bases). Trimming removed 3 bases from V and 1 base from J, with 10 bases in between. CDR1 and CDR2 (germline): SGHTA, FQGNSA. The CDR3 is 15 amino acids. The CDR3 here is CASSFDRRAKNIQYF. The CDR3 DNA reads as TGTGCCAGCAGCTTTGACAGGAGGGCCAAAAACATTCAGTACTTC.

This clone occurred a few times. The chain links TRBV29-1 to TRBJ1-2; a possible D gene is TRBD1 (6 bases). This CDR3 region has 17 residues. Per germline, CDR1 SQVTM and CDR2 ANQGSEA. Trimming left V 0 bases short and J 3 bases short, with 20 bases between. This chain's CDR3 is CSVEESQAGGADYGYTF. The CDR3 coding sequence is TGCAGCGTTGAAGAATCTCAAGCGGGGGGGGCGGACTATGGCTACACCTTC.

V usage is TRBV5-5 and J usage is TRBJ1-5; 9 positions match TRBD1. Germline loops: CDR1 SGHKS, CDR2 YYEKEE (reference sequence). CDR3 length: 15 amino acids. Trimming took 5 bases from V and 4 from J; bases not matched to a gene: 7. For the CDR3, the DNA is TGTGCCAGCAGGCGGGGGACAGGGCCGAATCAGCCCCAGCATTTT. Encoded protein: CASRRGTGPNQPQHF. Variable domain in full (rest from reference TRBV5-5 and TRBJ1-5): DAGVTQSPTHLIKTRGQQVTLRCSPISGHKSVSWYQQVLGQGPQFIFQYYEKEERGRGNFPDRFSARQFPNYSSELNVNALLLGDSALYLCASRRGTGPNQPQHFGDGTRLSIL.

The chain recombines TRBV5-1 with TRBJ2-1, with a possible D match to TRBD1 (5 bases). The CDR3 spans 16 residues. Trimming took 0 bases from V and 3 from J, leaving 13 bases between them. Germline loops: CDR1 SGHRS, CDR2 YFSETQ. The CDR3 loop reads CASSLVQGQGYNEQFF. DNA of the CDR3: TGCGCCAGCAGCTTGGTGCAGGGTCAAGGCTACAATGAGCAGTTCTTC. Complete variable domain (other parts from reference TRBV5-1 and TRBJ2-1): KAGVTQTPRYLIKTRGQQVTLSCSPISGHRSVSWYQQTPGQGLQFLFEYFSETQRNKGNFPGRFSGRQFSNSRSEMNVSTLELGDSALYLCASSLVQGQGYNEQFFGPGTRLTVL.

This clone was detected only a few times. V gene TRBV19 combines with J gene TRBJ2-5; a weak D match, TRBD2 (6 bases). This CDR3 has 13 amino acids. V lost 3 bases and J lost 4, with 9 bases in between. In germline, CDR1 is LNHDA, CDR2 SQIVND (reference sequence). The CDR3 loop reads CASSMFGGETQYF. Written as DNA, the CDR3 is TGTGCCAGTAGTATGTTCGGGGGAGAGACCCAGTACTTC.

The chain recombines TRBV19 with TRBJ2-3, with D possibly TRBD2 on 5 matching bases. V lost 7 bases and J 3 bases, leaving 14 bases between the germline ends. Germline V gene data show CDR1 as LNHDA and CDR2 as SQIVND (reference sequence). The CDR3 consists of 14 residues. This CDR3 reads CASKLAGRTDTQYF. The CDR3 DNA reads TGTGCCAGTAAGCTAGCCGGCCGTACAGATACGCAGTATTTT.